The entry that follows covers one TCR beta chain sequence. Its antigen is currently not known. Base qualities are missing; no much larger clone stands one base away. The immunoSEQ Assay, a bias-controlled multiplex PCR, was used to amplify TCRbeta CDR3 regions from genomic DNA. On the study's bioinformatics: The number of nucleated cells in each sample was estimated by amplification of reference gene primers within the assay. To quantify the absolute abundance of each unique TCRbeta CDR3 rearrangement, sequence reads were collapsed and filtered. For each sample, productive Simpson clonality was calculated as the square root of Simpson's diversity index across productive rearrangements. The table comes from immuneACCESS by way of TCRdb, which keeps in-frame sequences with V and J called. Part of the clones is missing from these tables; in studies checked, under half for an unresolved V gene and the rest for unknown reasons. The V and J calls and clone size are taken from that table; D and trimming were inferred from the DNA. In all, the sample holds under 95,000 clones, and approximately 85% of those were seen once. The ten largest clonotypes hold under 3.5% of the sample.

The entry originates in a study of blood T cell repertoires in COVID-19 (dated by TCRdb to the early 2020s). As for the study more broadly: Collaborator samples came from the United States, Italy and Spain and covered acute and convalescent phases of COVID-19. The prospective study material was composed of cDNA or gDNA derived from T cells, B-cell-depleted T cells, or PBMCs. Subjects who had been exposed to COVID-19, were actively infected with it, or had recovered from it provided the deeply sampled blood TCRbeta repertoires that made up the dataset. A freely available public database, intended as a resource for researchers studying the immune response to SARS-CoV-2, is where the repertoires were released. The samples were drawn from the first 160 participants of the ongoing ImmuneRACE study and from 1,254 subjects provided by 6 global collaborators. A de-identified subject ID, COVID-19 status, age in years and sex were almost always included in the sample metadata. Where HLA class I and class II types were available, the types were taken from metadata supplied by the sample provider, not from assay-based typing.

Study-wide conclusions, independent of this receptor: The amount of clinical and demographic metadata varied by source and participant and was provided uncurated.

Per the germline V gene, LGHNA is the CDR1 and YSLEER is the CDR2. From cysteine to phenylalanine, the CDR3 is 15 amino acids long. The read is trimmed to its CDR3 DNA, 45 bases read in frame from base 1. V ends up 3 bases short and J 4 bases short, with an unmatched junction base count of 8. One collaborating source in Seattle enrolled patients while the patients were actively infected and followed the patients over time throughout the course of disease. Each collaborating institution followed its own protocols to collect whole blood in K2EDTA tubes. For TCRbeta analysis, collaborators shipped samples as frozen whole blood, isolated PBMCs, or DNA extracted from either of those sample types.

This chain joins TRBV4-3 to TRBJ2-5; TRBD2 lines up with 7 middle nucleotides. Sequenced: peripheral blood. The TCR sequence derives from a woman older than 75 with COVID-19, enrolled during active disease. The CDR3 region has the sequence CASSHLSGGRETQYF. The nucleotide sequence is given as TGCGCCAGCAGCCATCTGTCGGGGGGTCGAGAGACCCAGTACTTC.